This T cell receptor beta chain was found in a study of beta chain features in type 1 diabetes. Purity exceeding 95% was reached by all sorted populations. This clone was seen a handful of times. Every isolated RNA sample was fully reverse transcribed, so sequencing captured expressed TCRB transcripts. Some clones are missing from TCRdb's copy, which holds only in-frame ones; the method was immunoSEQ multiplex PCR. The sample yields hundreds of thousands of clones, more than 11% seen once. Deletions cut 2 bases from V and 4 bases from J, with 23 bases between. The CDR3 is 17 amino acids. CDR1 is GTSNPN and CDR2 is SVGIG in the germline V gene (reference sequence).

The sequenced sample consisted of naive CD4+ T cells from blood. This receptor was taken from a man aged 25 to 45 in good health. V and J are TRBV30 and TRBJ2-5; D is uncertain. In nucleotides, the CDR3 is TGTGCCTGGAGTTCCCGCCGCGGAGTGGTGGTAGGAGAGACCCAGTACTTC. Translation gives CAWSSRRGVVVGETQYF.